Listed here are 26 T cell receptor beta chains from one sample, sequenced in a study of T-cell reconstitution after alpha-beta-depleted transplantation in children. The TCRbeta library incorporated unique molecular identifiers. TCRdb processed the PCR reads anew with MiXCR; each CDR3 protein has one entry. The repertoire holds around 450,000 distinct CDR3 sequences, with 15% to 20% as singletons. The source was PBMCs, mostly from graft donor cells, collected 360 days after TCRalphabeta/CD19-depleted stem cell transplant. These receptors all stem from a boy younger than two who had a stem cell transplant for Wiskott-Aldrich syndrome, so the T cells may come from the graft donor.

Only a few counts were recorded for this clonotype. The J gene is TRBJ1-6, the V gene TRBV12-3 or TRBV12-4; TRBD1 matches 9 bases. V lost 6 bases and J lost 6; bases outside the gene matches: 6. The CDR3 loop spans 15 amino acids. CDR3 coding DNA: TGTGCCAGCAGCACTTTGGACAGGGGTAATTCACCCCTCCACTTT. Protein sequence: CASSTLDRGNSPLHF.

J is TRBJ2-7 and V is TRBV12-3 or TRBV12-4; D is possibly TRBD2 (6 bases). The CDR3 has 17 residues. Trimming took off 2 bases at V and 0 bases at J, with 17 bases between the two ends. CDR3 bases: TGTGCCAGCAGTTTATTTGGAGGGAAACTGGTCTCCTACGAGCAGTACTTC. It encodes CASSLFGGKLVSYEQYF.

This clonotype was detected only a few times. The chain combines TRBV7-6 with TRBJ2-5, with a tentative D call TRBD1 (6 bases). Per germline, CDR1 SGHVS and CDR2 FNYEAQ. With 4 bases removed from V and 5 bases from J, the gap between germline ends came to 14 bases. The CDR3 consists of 14 residues. The CDR3 DNA is TGTGCCAGCAGCTATCTGGGGGCTGGGGAGACCCAGTACTTC. Protein: CASSYLGAGETQYF.

The chain carries TRBV10-2 and TRBJ2-1; TRBD1 is a possible D gene (6 bases). V dropped 2 bases and J dropped 7 bases, with 12 bases sitting between them. The CDR3 sequence is 14 residues long. From germline, CDR1 is WSHSY and CDR2 SAAADI. The CDR3 region is CASSEEGVRNEQFF. CDR3 nucleotides: TGCGCCAGCAGTGAGGAGGGGGTGAGGAATGAGCAGTTCTTC.

The V call is TRBV11-2, the J call TRBJ2-1; D may be TRBD1 (5 bases). Germline loops: CDR1 SGHAT, CDR2 FQNNGV. This CDR3 has 15 amino acids. Trimming took 7 bases from V and 1 from J, leaving 14 bases between them. CDR3 coding DNA: TGTGCCAGCACCCCGGACATCTGGTCCTACAATGAGCAGTTCTTC. It encodes CASTPDIWSYNEQFF.

This clonotype was seen a few times. The genes are TRBV3-1 and TRBJ1-6, with a tentative D call TRBD1 (6 bases). V was clipped by 2 bases and J by 9 bases, with 14 bases between them. CDR1 is LGHDT, CDR2 YNNKEL, per germline (reference sequence). CDR3 length equals 15 residues. CDR3 residues: CASSQIFGTISPLHF. The CDR3 DNA follows: TGTGCCAGCAGCCAAATTTTCGGGACAATTTCACCCCTCCACTTT.

The chain recombines TRBV7-2 with TRBJ2-3, with D maybe TRBD2 (6 bases). Germline V gene sequence: CDR1 SGHTA, CDR2 FQGNSA. Between the trimmed V and J ends, which lost 5 bases and 1 base, there was a span of 10 bases. The CDR3 has 14 amino acids. CDR3 coding DNA: TGTGCCAGCAGCCCTTGGGGGGGCACAGATACGCAGTATTTT. Amino acids: CASSPWGGTDTQYF.

CDR3 protein: CACTDRDRPLTGANVLTF. In nucleotides, the CDR3 is TGTGCCTGCACCGACCGAGACAGGCCCCTAACTGGGGCCAACGTCCTGACTTTC. The rearrangement uses TRBV3-1 and TRBJ2-6, with a tentative D call TRBD1 (6 bases). Per germline, CDR1 LGHDT and CDR2 YNNKEL (reference sequence). The CDR3 extends over 18 amino acids. The ends were cut back, 11 bases at V and 2 bases at J, with 25 bases in the middle.

This clonotype appeared a few times. The CDR3 loop reads CASRLTHSGYTF. The CDR3 region has the DNA TGTGCCAGCAGACTCACACATTCCGGCTACACCTTC. The V and J genes are TRBV12-3 or TRBV12-4 and TRBJ1-2; no reliable D call. The CDR3 contains 12 residues. The V gene lost 6 bases and the J gene lost 8 bases, with 13 bases spanning the gap.

J is TRBJ2-1 and V is TRBV7-9; TRBD1 matches at 8 bases. Trimming at V came to 0 bases and at J to 5 bases, leaving 9 bases not matched to a gene. This CDR3 has 17 residues. Germline V gene lookup returns CDR1 SEHNR and CDR2 FQNEAQ (reference sequence). CDR3 DNA: TGTGCCAGCAGCTTAGCGCTCAGGACAGGGTCCGACAATGAGCAGTTCTTC. Protein sequence: CASSLALRTGSDNEQFF.

V gene TRBV5-1 combines with J gene TRBJ2-5, with D unresolved. Germline CDR1 reads SGHRS; CDR2 reads YFSETQ. The V end lost 1 base, the J end lost 1 base, and 8 bases lay between the germline ends. The CDR3 loop spans 14 amino acids. In DNA, the CDR3 is TGCGCCAGCAGCTTGCGTAGTAGCCAAGAGACCCAGTACTTC. It is translated as CASSLRSSQETQYF.

This chain links TRBV12-3 or TRBV12-4 with TRBJ2-3, with 7 bases fitting TRBD1. This CDR3 contains 13 residues. With 6 bases clipped from V and 8 bases from J, the junction kept 8 bases outside the gene matches. The CDR3 sequence is CASRPISGGTQYF. CDR3 coding DNA: TGTGCCAGCAGACCTATCTCAGGGGGTACGCAGTATTTT.

J is TRBJ2-7 and V is TRBV7-9; the match to TRBD1 covers 7 bases. Germline V gene lookup returns CDR1 SEHNR and CDR2 FQNEAQ (reference sequence). The junction had 17 bases not matched to a gene; V was cut back by 5 bases and J by 4 bases. The CDR3 sequence is 17 residues long. The CDR3 loop reads CASSHIPDGTELYEQYF. As DNA, the CDR3 is TGTGCCAGCAGCCACATCCCGGACGGGACAGAACTTTACGAGCAGTACTTC.

As to this clonotype: The junction shows a germline mismatch at one end, possibly a read error. The gene calls are TRBV5-6 and TRBJ2-6; tentatively, D is TRBD2 (5 bases). The CDR3 is 18 residues long. Germline CDR1 SGHDT, CDR2 YYEEEE. DNA for the CDR3: TGTGCCAGCAGCTTGACGAGGGATAGAGGCTCTGTGGCCAACGTCCTGACTTTC. Translated: CASSLTRDRGSVANVLTF.

The chain carries TRBV5-1 and TRBJ2-2; 7 nucleotides align to TRBD1. CDR1 and CDR2 from the germline V gene are SGHRS and YFSETQ. The CDR3 runs to 16 residues. With 7 bases clipped from V and 0 bases from J, the junction kept 9 bases outside the gene matches. CDR3 region: CASALLTGANTGELFF. The CDR3 region has the DNA TGCGCCAGCGCTTTACTAACAGGGGCGAACACCGGGGAGCTGTTTTTT.

The chain carries TRBV18 and TRBJ2-2; TRBD1 agrees at 9 bases. V gave up 2 bases and J gave up 7 bases; unmatched junction bases: 5. Germline V gene lookup returns CDR1 KGHSH and CDR2 LQKENI. The length of the CDR3 is 15 residues. The CDR3 here is CASSPWDRAVGELFF. DNA for the CDR3: TGTGCCAGCTCACCATGGGACAGGGCAGTCGGGGAGCTGTTTTTT.

This clonotype was seen repeatedly, ten times or more. The rearrangement uses TRBV6-5 and TRBJ2-1; 8 nucleotides match TRBD1. Trimming removed 10 bases from V and 1 base from J; junction bases left unmatched: 15. The germline V gene encodes CDR1 MNHEY and CDR2 SVGAGI. The CDR3 totals 17 residues. The CDR3 region is CATSRTGHTLSYNEQFF. CDR3 in DNA: TGTGCCACATCAAGGACAGGGCATACCCTTTCCTACAATGAGCAGTTCTTC.

This clonotype occurred a few times. The V gene is TRBV4-1, the J gene TRBJ2-7, with D perhaps matching TRBD2 (5 bases). V lost 1 base and J 3 bases, leaving 10 bases between the germline ends. The germline V gene encodes CDR1 MGHRA and CDR2 YSYEKL. CDR3 length equals 14 residues. CDR3 in amino acids: CASSQGEYLYEQYF. CDR3 DNA: TGCGCCAGCAGCCAAGGGGAGTACCTCTACGAGCAGTACTTC.

The chain carries TRBV29-1 and TRBJ2-1; a weak D match, TRBD1 (5 bases). The CDR3 consists of 12 residues. Germline values: CDR1 SQVTM, CDR2 ANQGSEA. With 6 bases removed from V and 14 bases from J, the gap between germline ends came to 20 bases. CDR3 sequence reads: CSVPTSRAFEFF. The CDR3 DNA sequence: TGCAGCGTCCCCACCTCCAGGGCATTCGAGTTCTTC.

There are a few counts of this clonotype. This rearrangement joins TRBV11-2 to TRBJ2-2, with TRBD1 as a possible D gene (6 bases). V was clipped by 2 bases and J by 6 bases, with 22 bases between them. This CDR3 has 18 residues. Per germline, CDR1 SGHAT and CDR2 FQNNGV. The CDR3 sequence: CASSLSGARILWAGELFF. For the CDR3, the DNA is TGTGCCAGCAGCTTATCAGGGGCACGAATCCTTTGGGCCGGGGAGCTGTTTTTT.

V gene TRBV10-3 combines with J gene TRBJ1-6, with D hard to call. The CDR3 has 15 amino acids. V was pared by 3 bases and J by 5 bases, with 11 bases between. Germline V gene lookup returns CDR1 ENHRY and CDR2 SYGVKD. CDR3 nucleotide sequence: TGTGCCATCAGTGACAGCCAACGGGATAATTCACCCCTCCACTTT. This gives the protein CAISDSQRDNSPLHF.

The chain has TRBV12-3 or TRBV12-4 and TRBJ2-7; perhaps TRBD2 as D (6 bases). The CDR3 loop spans 15 amino acids. Trimming cost V 7 bases and J 1 base, with 17 bases left between them. The CDR3 loop is CASTPRDLKSYEQYF. DNA for the CDR3: TGTGCCAGCACCCCCCGGGACTTAAAATCCTACGAGCAGTACTTC.

The V and J genes are TRBV11-2 and TRBJ2-2, with D perhaps TRBD1 (5 bases). The germline V and J ends were trimmed by 3 bases and 0 bases, with 8 bases remaining between them. The CDR3 consists of 15 residues. Per germline, CDR1 SGHAT and CDR2 FQNNGV. The CDR3 is CASSFGRANTGELFF. The CDR3 DNA follows: TGTGCCAGCAGCTTCGGCAGGGCGAACACCGGGGAGCTGTTTTTT.

This clonotype has a count of ten or more. The rearrangement uses TRBV12-3 or TRBV12-4 and TRBJ1-1, with a possible D match to TRBD1 (5 bases). The CDR3 spans 14 residues. The ends were cut back, 3 bases at V and 4 bases at J, with 12 bases in the middle. The DNA for the CDR3 is TGTGCCAGCAGTTTGCGGTCAGGGAGCACTGAAGCTTTCTTT. Its protein product is CASSLRSGSTEAFF.

This rearrangement joins TRBV12-3 or TRBV12-4 to TRBJ1-2; 8 bases are a match to TRBD1. The CDR3 runs 12 residues. V was clipped by 6 bases and J by 8 bases; unmatched bases: 5. CDR3 DNA sequence: TGTGCCAGCAGACAGGGGGTGAGAGGCTACACCTTC. This gives the protein CASRQGVRGYTF.

This clonotype was counted only a few times. The V and J genes are TRBV29-1 and TRBJ2-1; D is ambiguous. The length of the CDR3 is 15 residues. CDR1 is SQVTM and CDR2 is ANQGSEA in the germline V gene. V was trimmed by 4 bases and J by 0 bases, leaving 13 bases between them. DNA for the CDR3: TGCAGCGTTGGGCGACAATATAGCTCCTACAATGAGCAGTTCTTC. This encodes CSVGRQYSSYNEQFF.